This TCR beta chain was profiled in a study of T cells in Graves' hyperthyroidism and ophthalmopathy. Study-level information: Pretreatment peripheral blood was obtained at initial diagnosis.

This clonotype was detected only a few times. Its antigen is currently unknown. General study points: With a median lead of approximately 6.4 months before onset, the model predicted ophthalmopathy.

The CDR3 is 20 residues long. Germline CDR1 LGHNA, CDR2 YNFKEQ. V trimming: 0 bases; J trimming: 2 bases; junction bases outside the gene matches: 12. Diagnostic decisions used clinical symptoms, serum thyroxine and TRAb, thyroid ultrasound and orbital computed tomography. RNA transcripts yielded amplified TCR beta CDR3 regions. HTBI primers drove first-round RT-PCR of the TCR CDR3. TCRdb reanalysed the multiplex PCR reads using MiXCR and keeps one entry per CDR3 protein. The data hold about 480,000 distinct CDR3 sequences, with approximately 14% observed a single time. The clonotype originates from a woman aged 18-29 years with Graves' hyperthyroidism. What was sequenced was blood. This chain links TRBV4-2 with TRBJ2-3, with 12 bases identical to TRBD2. CDR3 amino acids: CASSQEPGRLAGEVTDTQYF. The CDR3 bases are TGTGCCAGCAGCCAAGAACCAGGGAGACTAGCGGGAGAGGTCACAGATACGCAGTATTTT.